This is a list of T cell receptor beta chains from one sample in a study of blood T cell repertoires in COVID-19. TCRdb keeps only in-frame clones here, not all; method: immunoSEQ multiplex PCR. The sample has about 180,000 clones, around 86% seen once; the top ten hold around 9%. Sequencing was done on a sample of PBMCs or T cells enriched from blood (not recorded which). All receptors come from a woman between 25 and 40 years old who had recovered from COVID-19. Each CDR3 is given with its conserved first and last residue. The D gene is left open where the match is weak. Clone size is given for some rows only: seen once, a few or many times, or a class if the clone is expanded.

CDR3: CASSWAGSPPYNEQFF
DNA: TGTGCCAGCAGTTGGGCGGGAAGCCCGCCTTACAATGAGCAGTTCTTC
size: -
V: TRBV27
D: -
J: TRBJ2-1
length: 16

CDR3: CASSAGQGAYEQYF
DNA: TGTGCCAGCAGCGCCGGACAGGGCGCCTACGAGCAGTACTTC
size: medium-sized
V: TRBV27
D: TRBD1
J: TRBJ2-7
length: 14

CDR3: CASSYRGSTEAFF
DNA: TGTGCCAGCAGTTACCGAGGGAGCACTGAAGCTTTCTTT
size: -
V: TRBV6-5
D: -
J: TRBJ1-1
length: 13

CDR3: CASSLMDREAFF
DNA: TGTGCCAGCAGTTTGATGGACAGGGAAGCTTTCTTT
size: -
V: TRBV28
D: TRBD1
J: TRBJ1-1
length: 12

CDR3: CATSSASGRSYEQYF
DNA: TGTGCCACCAGCAGCGCTAGCGGGAGGTCCTACGAGCAGTACTTC
size: once
V: TRBV15
D: TRBD2
J: TRBJ2-7
length: 15

CDR3: CASSQPGTDTQYF
DNA: TGCGCCAGCAGCCAGCCAGGGACAGATACGCAGTATTTT
size: -
V: TRBV4-1
D: -
J: TRBJ2-3
length: 13

CDR3: CSASHPGRDRDDQPQHF
DNA: TGCAGTGCTAGTCACCCGGGCCGGGACAGGGATGATCAGCCCCAGCATTTT
size: -
V: TRBV20-1
D: TRBD1
J: TRBJ1-5
length: 17

CDR3: CASSYGGETEAFF
DNA: TGTGCCAGCAGTTACGGGGGGGAGACTGAAGCTTTCTTT
size: -
V: TRBV6-2/TRBV6-3
D: -
J: TRBJ1-1
length: 13

CDR3: CASSSTEKNTEAFF
DNA: TGTGCCAGCTCATCGACAGAGAAGAACACTGAAGCTTTCTTT
size: -
V: TRBV18
D: -
J: TRBJ1-1
length: 14

CDR3: CASSYLGDRRYGYTF
DNA: TGTGCCAGCAGTTACCTTGGGGACAGGAGATATGGCTACACCTTC
size: -
V: TRBV6-5
D: TRBD1
J: TRBJ1-2
length: 15

CDR3: CATSRRVTENTEAFF
DNA: TGTGCCACCAGCAGAAGGGTGACAGAGAACACTGAAGCTTTCTTT
size: few
V: TRBV15
D: -
J: TRBJ1-1
length: 15

CDR3: CASSRGQASGNTIYF
DNA: TGTGCCAGCAGTAGGGGACAGGCCTCTGGAAACACCATATATTTT
size: -
V: TRBV6-2/TRBV6-3
D: TRBD1
J: TRBJ1-3
length: 15

CDR3: CASSGGLAFHEQYF
DNA: TGTGCCAGCAGTGGGGGACTAGCGTTCCACGAGCAGTACTTC
size: -
V: TRBV25-1
D: TRBD2
J: TRBJ2-7
length: 14

CDR3: CASSSPGGKTEAFF
DNA: TGTGCCAGCAGTTCCCCGGGGGGGAAAACTGAAGCTTTCTTT
size: -
V: TRBV28
D: -
J: TRBJ1-1
length: 14

CDR3: CASSNLDRESYNSPLHF
DNA: TGTGCCAGCAGCAACTTGGACAGGGAGTCCTATAATTCACCCCTCCACTTT
size: -
V: TRBV21-1
D: -
J: TRBJ1-6
length: 17

CDR3: CASSLQGASYEQYF
DNA: TGTGCCAGCAGCCTACAGGGAGCATCCTACGAGCAGTACTTC
size: -
V: TRBV27
D: -
J: TRBJ2-7
length: 14

CDR3: CASSYSIFSTYNEQFF
DNA: TGTGCCAGCAGTTACTCGATCTTCTCTACCTACAATGAGCAGTTCTTC
size: -
V: TRBV6-6
D: -
J: TRBJ2-1
length: 16

CDR3: CASTRDPGMNTEAFF
DNA: TGCGCCAGCACACGAGATCCAGGGATGAACACTGAAGCTTTCTTT
size: few
V: TRBV5-1
D: -
J: TRBJ1-1
length: 15

CDR3: CASSPGTGDYEQYF
DNA: TGTGCCAGTAGTCCCGGGACAGGGGACTACGAGCAGTACTTC
size: -
V: TRBV19
D: TRBD1
J: TRBJ2-7
length: 14

CDR3: CASSPTGLTYEQYF
DNA: TGTGCCAGCAGCCCGACAGGCCTTACCTACGAGCAGTACTTC
size: -
V: TRBV28
D: -
J: TRBJ2-7
length: 14

CDR3: CASSFDRGHNEQFF
DNA: TGTGCCAGCAGCTTTGACAGGGGGCATAATGAGCAGTTCTTC
size: -
V: TRBV7-2
D: TRBD1
J: TRBJ2-1
length: 14

CDR3: CASSQDFLLGDGYTF
DNA: TGTGCCAGCAGCCAAGACTTCCTTCTCGGAGATGGCTACACCTTC
size: -
V: TRBV3-1/TRBV3-2
D: -
J: TRBJ1-2
length: 15

CDR3: CASSLSDRGPVNEQFF
DNA: TGTGCCAGCAGTTTATCCGACAGGGGGCCTGTCAATGAGCAGTTCTTC
size: -
V: TRBV28
D: TRBD1
J: TRBJ2-1
length: 16

CDR3: CASSQDLGYTF
DNA: TGTGCCAGCAGCCAAGATCTTGGCTACACCTTC
size: -
V: TRBV3-1/TRBV3-2
D: -
J: TRBJ1-2
length: 11

CDR3: CASSLGARWETQYF
DNA: TGTGCCAGCAGCTTGGGGGCAAGGTGGGAGACCCAGTACTTC
size: -
V: TRBV7-9
D: -
J: TRBJ2-5
length: 14

CDR3: CASSPRTSGPRYEQYF
DNA: TGTGCCAGCAGCCCAAGGACTAGCGGGCCCCGGTACGAGCAGTACTTC
size: -
V: TRBV7-8
D: TRBD2
J: TRBJ2-7
length: 16

CDR3: CASSRETGELFF
DNA: TGTGCCAGCAGCCGAGAAACCGGGGAGCTGTTTTTT
size: -
V: TRBV7-6
D: -
J: TRBJ2-2
length: 12

CDR3: CASSADRGRSYGYTF
DNA: TGTGCCAGCAGCGCAGACAGGGGGCGGTCATATGGCTACACCTTC
size: -
V: TRBV9
D: TRBD1
J: TRBJ1-2
length: 15

CDR3: CASSGGVQPQHF
DNA: TGTGCCTCCAGCGGAGGAGTTCAGCCCCAGCATTTT
size: -
V: TRBV19
D: -
J: TRBJ1-5
length: 12

CDR3: CASSIGWSSSTDTQYF
DNA: TGTGCCAGTAGTATTGGATGGAGCTCTAGCACAGATACGCAGTATTTT
size: once
V: TRBV19
D: -
J: TRBJ2-3
length: 16

CDR3: CASSLEGLAGYNEQFF
DNA: TGTGCCAGCAGCTTGGAGGGACTAGCGGGTTACAATGAGCAGTTCTTC
size: once
V: TRBV5-6
D: TRBD2
J: TRBJ2-1
length: 16

CDR3: CASSDNYKPYNEQFF
DNA: TGTGCCAGCAGTGACAACTACAAACCCTACAATGAGCAGTTCTTC
size: -
V: TRBV25-1
D: -
J: TRBJ2-1
length: 15

CDR3: CASSPMGVGNQPQHF
DNA: TGTGCCAGCAGCCCGATGGGCGTGGGCAATCAGCCCCAGCATTTT
size: -
V: TRBV7-7
D: -
J: TRBJ1-5
length: 15

CDR3: CASSPLLAGAGEQYF
DNA: TGTGCCAGCAGCCCGCTACTAGCGGGAGCGGGCGAGCAGTACTTC
size: few
V: TRBV7-2
D: TRBD2
J: TRBJ2-7
length: 15

CDR3: CASSQGTSGIYEQYF
DNA: TGTGCCAGCAGCCAAGGGACTAGCGGGATCTACGAGCAGTACTTC
size: -
V: TRBV4-2
D: TRBD2
J: TRBJ2-7
length: 15

CDR3: CASRATGPSNSPLHF
DNA: TGTGCCAGCAGGGCGACAGGGCCTTCAAATTCACCCCTCCACTTT
size: -
V: TRBV3-1/TRBV3-2
D: TRBD1
J: TRBJ1-6
length: 15

CDR3: CASSHSARDRGSGNTIYF
DNA: TGTGCCAGCAGCCACTCGGCGCGGGACAGGGGATCTGGAAACACCATATATTTT
size: -
V: TRBV7-9
D: TRBD1
J: TRBJ1-3
length: 18

CDR3: CASSVGVSGLSSYNSPLHF
DNA: TGTGCCAGCAGCGTAGGGGTGTCAGGGCTTAGCTCCTATAATTCACCCCTCCACTTT
size: once
V: TRBV9
D: -
J: TRBJ1-6
length: 19

CDR3: CAGAGQGTGELFF
DNA: TGTGCCGGCGCGGGACAGGGCACCGGGGAGCTGTTTTTT
size: -
V: TRBV28
D: TRBD1
J: TRBJ2-2
length: 13

CDR3: CASTPSGGASETQYF
DNA: TGTGCCAGCACACCTAGCGGGGGCGCTTCGGAGACCCAGTACTTC
size: -
V: TRBV9
D: TRBD2
J: TRBJ2-5
length: 15

CDR3: CASSSPKIIDRVNSPLHF
DNA: TGTGCCAGCAGTTCCCCGAAGATTATAGACAGGGTTAATTCACCCCTCCACTTT
size: -
V: TRBV28
D: TRBD1
J: TRBJ1-6
length: 18

CDR3: CASSEAGGFQLDTQYF
DNA: TGTGCCAGCAGTGAAGCGGGGGGATTCCAGTTGGATACGCAGTATTTT
size: -
V: TRBV6-4
D: TRBD2
J: TRBJ2-3
length: 16

CDR3: CASSPNPGTGGNYGYTF
DNA: TGTGCCAGCAGTCCCAATCCCGGGACAGGGGGGAACTATGGCTACACCTTC
size: -
V: TRBV28
D: TRBD1
J: TRBJ1-2
length: 17

CDR3: CASSRGLAGGYNEQFF
DNA: TGTGCCAGCAGTAGAGGACTAGCGGGAGGGTACAATGAGCAGTTCTTC
size: -
V: TRBV6-2/TRBV6-3
D: TRBD2
J: TRBJ2-1
length: 16

CDR3: CASSQELGQKGYTF
DNA: TGTGCCAGCAGCCAAGAGTTAGGACAGAAAGGCTACACCTTC
size: -
V: TRBV3-1/TRBV3-2
D: -
J: TRBJ1-2
length: 14

CDR3: CASSRYEQYF
DNA: TGTGCCAGCAGTCGCTACGAGCAGTACTTC
size: -
V: TRBV28
D: -
J: TRBJ2-7
length: 10

CDR3: CASSYSMGGAGYGYTF
DNA: TGTGCCAGCAGTTACTCTATGGGGGGGGCTGGCTATGGCTACACCTTC
size: -
V: TRBV6-5
D: -
J: TRBJ1-2
length: 16

CDR3: CASSLRQRDSGNTIYF
DNA: TGTGCCAGCAGCCTAAGACAGCGTGACTCTGGAAACACCATATATTTT
size: -
V: TRBV11-2
D: -
J: TRBJ1-3
length: 16

CDR3: CASSGLNSPLHF
DNA: TGTGCCAGCAGTGGCCTGAATTCACCCCTCCACTTT
size: -
V: TRBV27
D: -
J: TRBJ1-6
length: 12

CDR3: CASSAATGLDGYTF
DNA: TGCGCCAGCAGCGCGGCGACAGGGCTAGATGGCTACACCTTC
size: -
V: TRBV5-1
D: TRBD1
J: TRBJ1-2
length: 14

CDR3: CASSLAGNTGELFF
DNA: TGCGCCAGCAGCTTGGCGGGAAACACCGGGGAGCTGTTTTTT
size: -
V: TRBV5-1
D: -
J: TRBJ2-2
length: 14

CDR3: CASSVDRNTEAFF
DNA: TGTGCCAGCAGTGTTGATAGGAACACTGAAGCTTTCTTT
size: -
V: TRBV25-1
D: -
J: TRBJ1-1
length: 13

CDR3: CASSDRRQTTEAFF
DNA: TGTGCCAGCAGCGACCGGAGACAGACCACTGAAGCTTTCTTT
size: once
V: TRBV9
D: -
J: TRBJ1-1
length: 14

CDR3: CSVETSQGPYGYTF
DNA: TGCAGCGTTGAAACGTCACAGGGCCCCTATGGCTACACCTTC
size: -
V: TRBV29-1
D: -
J: TRBJ1-2
length: 14

CDR3: CASSQGIAGGGELFF
DNA: TGCGCCAGCAGCCAAGGTATAGCGGGAGGAGGGGAGCTGTTTTTT
size: -
V: TRBV4-1
D: TRBD2
J: TRBJ2-2
length: 15